This T cell receptor (beta chain) comes out of a study of blood T cells in healthy people across ages. Findings and caveats of the study: The study found more naive CD4+ cells and higher diversity in long-lived than aged donors. Higher naive T cell percentage went strongly together with higher TCR beta diversity.

Approximately 9.2 milliliters was the volume of peripheral blood drawn from each donor. CDR1 is LGHNT and CDR2 is FRNRAP in the germline V gene. CDR3 size: 15 residues. This clonotype was seen more than once but under ten times. What it recognizes is unknown. The second PCR ran about 6 to 12 cycles with a sample-barcoded 5' primer and J-beta primers. Researchers report that a template-switch adaptor with 12 random nucleotides tagged each cDNA molecule. TCRdb reprocessed the 5' RACE reads via MiXCR and lists one record per CDR3 protein. The sample lists approximately 1.5 million distinct CDR3 sequences, around 36% occurring once.

The specimen was blood. The chain combines TRBV12-5 with TRBJ2-4; D could derive from TRBD1 or TRBD2 (6 bases each). The J call could be wrong; TRBJ2-7 is a better fit for the DNA end. This clonotype was obtained from a woman under 40 in good health. As DNA, the CDR3 is TGTGCTAGTGGCCCCAAGGGGGGCGAAGTTTACGAGCAGTACTTC. Translation: CASGPKGGEVYEQYF.